These T cell receptor beta chains were read from a single sample in a study of blood T cell repertoires in COVID-19. TCRdb's table, derived via immunoSEQ multiplex PCR, lists solely in-frame clones and lacks some. The profile shows tens of thousands of clones, roughly 80% of them singletons. The sample consisted of PBMCs or T cells enriched from blood (not recorded which). All receptors derive from a woman in her forties with acute COVID-19. CDR3s include the opening cysteine and the closing phenylalanine or tryptophan. The D gene is left open where the match is weak. For some rows the clone size is stated as once, few or many, or as a class when expanded; others skip it.

TRBV18,TRBJ2-2,-,-,TGTGCCAGTTCACAAGGGGCGAACACCGGGGAGCTGTTTTTT,CASSQGANTGELFF
TRBV5-1,TRBJ2-3,-,-,TGCGCCAGCAGCTTCCAGACCCTAGGTAGCACAGATACGCAGTATTTT,CASSFQTLGSTDTQYF
TRBV19,TRBJ2-4,-,-,TGTGCCAGTAGCCCTGGGGGGTTATTGGACATTCAGTACTTC,CASSPGGLLDIQYF
TRBV6-6,TRBJ2-5,few,TRBD2,TGTGCCAGCAGTGAGACTAGCGCTCAAGAGACCCAGTACTTC,CASSETSAQETQYF
TRBV10-2,TRBJ1-3,-,TRBD1,TGCGCCAGCAGAGCAGGACAGGGTGGGAACACCATATATTTT,CASRAGQGGNTIYF
TRBV27,TRBJ1-1,once,-,TGTGCCAGCAGTCACTACTCCTCGACTAACACTGAAGCTTTCTTT,CASSHYSSTNTEAFF
TRBV27,TRBJ1-1,-,TRBD1,TGTGCCAGCAGTTTTGCAGGGGGCTGGACTGAAGCTTTCTTT,CASSFAGGWTEAFF
TRBV19,TRBJ1-1,-,-,TGTGCCAGTAGTGCAGGGAGGGGGACTGAAGCTTTCTTT,CASSAGRGTEAFF
TRBV12-3/TRBV12-4,TRBJ2-5,-,TRBD2,TGTGCCAGCAGTTTGAGCGGGATGGAGACCCAGTACTTC,CASSLSGMETQYF
TRBV5-1,TRBJ1-5,-,TRBD1,TGCGCCAGCAGCTTCGGACAGGGAAGCAATCAGCCCCAGCATTTT,CASSFGQGSNQPQHF
TRBV5-6,TRBJ1-2,-,TRBD1,TGTGCCAGCAGCTTCCCGGGACAGGGGTGGAACTATGGCTACACCTTC,CASSFPGQGWNYGYTF
TRBV11-3,TRBJ2-1,few,TRBD2,TGTGCCAGCAGTTCTCGACTAGCGGGCCATGAGCAGTTCTTC,CASSSRLAGHEQFF
TRBV11-2,TRBJ2-3,once,-,TGTGCCAGCAGCTTACGTGTCACAGATACGCAGTATTTT,CASSLRVTDTQYF
TRBV28,TRBJ2-7,-,TRBD1,TGTGCCAGCCTCGACAGGGGGATCCCCTACGAGCAGTACTTC,CASLDRGIPYEQYF
TRBV3-1/TRBV3-2,TRBJ2-5,-,-,TGTGCCAGCAGCCAAGGGGTTAGCGGTTACCAAGAGACCCAGTACTTC,CASSQGVSGYQETQYF
TRBV5-1,TRBJ1-2,-,TRBD1,TGCGCCAGCAGTTTACTACCGCCGGGACAGACGAACTATGGCTACACCTTC,CASSLLPPGQTNYGYTF
TRBV7-9,TRBJ2-1,-,-,TGTGCCAGCAGCTTAGACAGAAACAATGAGCAGTTCTTC,CASSLDRNNEQFF
TRBV7-9,TRBJ2-1,-,-,TGTGCCAGCAGAATCCTTACCCAGGGTGATGAGCAGTTCTTC,CASRILTQGDEQFF
TRBV2,TRBJ1-2,-,TRBD1,TGTGCCAGTACCCAGGTGGGACAGGGGGACTATGGCTACACCTTC,CASTQVGQGDYGYTF
TRBV12-3/TRBV12-4,TRBJ1-6,-,-,TGTGCCAGCAGGGTGGCGAGGGCACCCCTCCACTTT,CASRVARAPLHF
TRBV19,TRBJ2-1,-,TRBD2,TGTGCCAGTAGTATAGATTTAGCGGGAGTCGGTGAGCAGTTCTTC,CASSIDLAGVGEQFF
TRBV5-1,TRBJ2-5,-,TRBD2,TGCGCCAGCAGCGCGGGACTAGCGGCCCGGCAGGAAGAGACCCAGTACTTC,CASSAGLAARQEETQYF
TRBV18,TRBJ1-1,-,TRBD1,TGTGCCAGCTCACCCCCAGGGGGGGAAGCTTTCTTT,CASSPPGGEAFF
TRBV7-9,TRBJ1-6,-,-,TGTGCCAGCAGGACGACACCGAGCTCCTATAATTCACCCCTCCACTTT,CASRTTPSSYNSPLHF
TRBV5-4,TRBJ2-3,-,TRBD2,TGTGCCAGCAGCTTCGGTGCGGGGGGGCTGGATACGCAGTATTTT,CASSFGAGGLDTQYF
TRBV5-4,TRBJ2-3,-,TRBD2,TGTGCCAGCAGCGGGGGACTAGCGGGCACAGATACGCAGTATTTT,CASSGGLAGTDTQYF
TRBV5-6,TRBJ2-2,-,-,TGTGCCAGCAGCTTGTGGGGCAGGGGGAACACCGGGGAGCTGTTTTTT,CASSLWGRGNTGELFF
TRBV6-1,TRBJ1-5,few,TRBD1,TGTGCCAGCAGTGAACAGGGGGGCAATCAGCCCCAGCATTTT,CASSEQGGNQPQHF
TRBV6-5,TRBJ2-3,-,TRBD2,TGTGCCAGCAGTTTCTCCGGGACGGGGGGATTGGATACGCAGTATTTT,CASSFSGTGGLDTQYF
TRBV7-2,TRBJ1-2,-,-,TGTGCCAGCAGTCCGGGGGGAATTAACTATGGCTACACCTTC,CASSPGGINYGYTF
TRBV27,TRBJ2-7,-,TRBD1,TGTGCCAGCAGTAAGACAGGGTCCGGTTGGATTGCGGCCTCCTACGAGCAGTACTTC,CASSKTGSGWIAASYEQYF
TRBV29-1,TRBJ2-7,-,TRBD1,TGCAGCGCCGAGGGACAGGGGAGTGAGCAGTACTTC,CSAEGQGSEQYF